This T cell receptor (beta chain) was found in a study of T cells in Graves' hyperthyroidism and ophthalmopathy. Researchers took RNA transcripts and amplified the TCR beta CDR3 regions from them. First-round RT-PCR of the TCR CDR3 relied on the HTBI primer set. Each CDR3 protein is one row after TCRdb ran MiXCR on the multiplex PCR reads. This sample carries hundreds of thousands of distinct CDR3 sequences, under 15% of them seen once, and the ten largest clones take around 9.2%. This clonotype was detected many times. Sequencing used blood. This TCR derives from a young woman with Graves' hyperthyroidism.

The CDR3 region is CSARDGRGLAGAEQYF. CDR3 coding DNA: TGCAGTGCTAGAGATGGGAGGGGACTAGCGGGGGCCGAGCAGTACTTC. The rearrangement links TRBV20-1 to TRBJ2-7; 14 bases agree with TRBD2. Per germline, CDR1 DFQATT and CDR2 SNEGSKA (reference sequence). The trim removed 0 bases at V and 6 bases at J, leaving 7 bases unmatched. The CDR3 is 16 amino acids.